This TCR beta chain appears in the sequencing data of a study of T cells after yellow fever vaccination. Study-level background: SMART-Seq v4 Ultra Low Input prepared the low-cell-number fractions. Points from the study as a whole: The booster saw the reappearance of most primary-vaccination clones (approximately 97% CD4, roughly 87% CD8).

UMIs and a universal primer site were added when TCR cDNA was made by 5'RACE template switching. TCRdb recomputed calls from the 5' RACE reads with MiXCR, one row per CDR3 protein. The table records approximately 510,000 distinct CDR3 sequences, 20% to 25% of them present only once. This CDR3 comprises 14 residues. Trimming pared 4 bases from V and 7 bases from J, leaving 17 bases between. Germline V lookup: CDR1 SGHRS, CDR2 YFSETQ. Only a few counts were recorded for this clonotype. Its antigen is currently unknown. The source was PBMCs, collected roughly 20 days after the first yellow fever vaccination. This clonotype was obtained from a man between 18 and 29 years old who received the YFV17D yellow fever vaccine. The rearrangement links TRBV5-1 to TRBJ1-1; no reliable D call. The CDR3 DNA reads as TGCGCCAGCAGCCCCTCAGAGGGTCTGAATGAAGCTTTCTTT. This codes for CASSPSEGLNEAFF.